One sample yielded the 29 T cell receptor beta chains listed below, sequenced in a study of T-cell memory formation after mild COVID-19. TCRdb reprocessed the 5' RACE reads via MiXCR and lists one record per CDR3 protein. Here the sample spans more than 110,000 distinct CDR3 sequences, around 15% being singletons. What was sequenced was PBMCs or a T cell subset sorted from them (not recorded which). The receptors shown here come from an adult woman who had mild COVID-19 (a few samples of this study predate the infection). Cell type and time point are not known.

The chain joins TRBV20-1 to TRBJ2-5, with D tentatively TRBD1 (6 bases). The V and J ends lost 1 base and 1 base respectively, with 22 bases between them. This CDR3 region has 18 residues. The germline gives CDR1 DFQATT, CDR2 SNEGSKA (reference sequence). This CDR3 is CSARAKPGDRGIQETQYF. The CDR3 DNA reads as TGCAGTGCTAGAGCCAAACCAGGGGATCGAGGTATCCAAGAGACCCAGTACTTC.

This clonotype was recorded many times. The rearrangement links TRBV20-1 to TRBJ1-1, with a tentative D call TRBD1 (5 bases). The CDR3 is made up of 12 amino acids. V was clipped by 7 bases and J by 3 bases, with 12 bases between them. Germline CDR1 DFQATT, CDR2 SNEGSKA (reference sequence). CDR3 coding DNA: TGCAGTGTTAGTCTAGGGGACACTGAAGCTTTCTTT. It yields the protein CSVSLGDTEAFF.

V gene TRBV20-1 combines with J gene TRBJ1-5; a possible D gene is TRBD1 (5 bases). V was pared by 1 base and J by 0 bases, with 16 bases between. Germline V CDR1 and CDR2: DFQATT, SNEGSKA (reference sequence). The CDR3 runs 17 residues. Here the CDR3 reads CSARAGWGSHSNQPQHF. Here the CDR3 DNA reads TGCAGTGCTAGAGCAGGTTGGGGGAGCCATAGCAATCAGCCCCAGCATTTT.

This clonotype occurred once. The J gene is TRBJ1-4, the V gene TRBV12-3 or TRBV12-4; D gene unclear. The germline V and J ends were trimmed by 3 bases and 12 bases, with 20 bases remaining between them. This CDR3 region has 15 residues. The CDR3 here is CASSFFPGWESELFF. The CDR3 DNA sequence: TGTGCCAGCAGTTTCTTTCCAGGTTGGGAAAGTGAACTGTTTTTT.

V usage is TRBV20-1 and J usage is TRBJ2-1; D uncertain. This CDR3 spans 14 amino acids. The germline V gene has CDR1 DFQATT and CDR2 SNEGSKA (reference sequence). Trimming shortened V by 6 bases and J by 7 bases, and 19 bases separated the two germline ends. CDR3 sequence reads: CSAGGRSLRNEQFF. DNA of the CDR3: TGCAGTGCGGGTGGACGAAGTCTTAGGAATGAGCAGTTCTTC.

The chain carries TRBV7-2 and TRBJ1-5, with TRBD1 matching 9 bases. The length of the CDR3 is 16 residues. Germline CDR1 reads SGHTA; CDR2 reads FQGNSA. The trim removed 3 bases at V and 3 bases at J, leaving 6 bases unmatched. The CDR3, as DNA: TGTGCCAGCAGCTTTCCCGGGACAGGGTTCAATCAGCCCCAGCATTTT. Its protein is CASSFPGTGFNQPQHF.

The chain has TRBV4-1 and TRBJ2-1; D remains ambiguous. The V and J ends lost 1 base and 8 bases respectively, with 9 bases between them. This CDR3 is 13 amino acids long. Per germline, CDR1 MGHRA and CDR2 YSYEKL. Here the CDR3 reads CASSQVGRYEQFF. CDR3 sequence (DNA): TGCGCCAGCAGCCAAGTAGGGCGGTATGAGCAGTTCTTC.

The V call is TRBV7-9, the J call TRBJ2-3, with D possibly TRBD2 on 5 matching bases. Germline V gives CDR1 SEHNR, CDR2 FQNEAQ (reference sequence). V lost 8 bases to trimming and J lost 0 bases, with 12 bases between them. The CDR3 runs to 14 residues. The CDR3, as DNA: TGTGCCAGCTCTCGGGAAACTAGCACAGATACGCAGTATTTT. Its protein product is CASSRETSTDTQYF.

This clonotype was seen a handful of times. The gene calls are TRBV7-7 and TRBJ2-2, with no clear D. This CDR3 comprises 12 residues. Germline values: CDR1 SSHAT, CDR2 FNYEAQ (reference sequence). V lost 9 bases to trimming and J lost 1 base, with 6 bases between them. The CDR3 DNA is TGTGCCAGTCTTGAGAACACCGGGGAGCTGTTTTTT. It translates to CASLENTGELFF. The full variable domain, completed using reference TRBV7-7 and TRBJ2-2, is GAGVSQSPRYKVTKRGQDVTLRCDPISSHATLYWYQQALGQGPEFLTYFNYEAQPDKSGLPSDRFSAERPEGSISTLTIQRTEQRDSAMYRCASLENTGELFFGEGSRLTVL.

The rearrangement joins TRBV12-3 or TRBV12-4 to TRBJ2-3, with 8 bases lining up with TRBD2. The CDR3 loop spans 16 amino acids. Germline trimming cut 5 bases from V and 0 bases from J; bases unmatched to any gene: 7. This CDR3 reads CASSRAREASTDTQYF. CDR3 sequence (DNA): TGTGCCAGCAGTCGAGCGCGGGAGGCGAGCACAGATACGCAGTATTTT.

This sequence joins TRBV4-1 and TRBJ2-1; perhaps TRBD2 as D (6 bases). CDR3 length: 16 amino acids. Trimming took off 0 bases at V and 7 bases at J, with 16 bases between the two ends. Germline CDR1 MGHRA, CDR2 YSYEKL. The CDR3 is CASSQDTEGSRNEQFF. The CDR3 DNA reads TGCGCCAGCAGCCAAGATACGGAGGGATCTCGGAATGAGCAGTTCTTC.

In its sample, this clonotype was seen a few times. This chain links TRBV7-8 with TRBJ2-1, with D perhaps matching TRBD2 (6 bases). Trimming left V 5 bases short and J 13 bases short, with 15 bases between. This CDR3 region has 12 residues. In germline, CDR1 is SGHVS, CDR2 FQNEAQ. This CDR3 is CASSPYGTRQFF. Here the CDR3 DNA reads TGTGCCAGCAGCCCGTACGGGACTCGACAGTTCTTC.

The J gene is TRBJ2-3, the V gene TRBV6-5; TRBD1 matches 8 bases. V shed 0 bases and J 3 bases; nucleotides not matched to a gene: 8. The CDR3 consists of 17 residues. In germline, CDR1 is MNHEY, CDR2 SVGAGI. The DNA of the CDR3 is TGTGCCAGCAGTTACTCCGGAGGACAGGGTAGAACAGATACGCAGTATTTT. This sequence encodes CASSYSGGQGRTDTQYF.

The chain uses TRBV7-3 and TRBJ2-3; 7 bases are a match to TRBD2. Germline trimming cut 2 bases from V and 10 bases from J; bases unmatched to any gene: 9. The CDR3 length is 14 residues. Germline CDR1 SGHTA, CDR2 FQGTGA. The CDR3 spells CASSLGEGQVPQYF. The CDR3 DNA reads as TGTGCCAGCAGCTTAGGGGAGGGTCAGGTTCCGCAGTATTTT.

This chain uses TRBV19 with TRBJ1-1, with 11 bases lining up with TRBD1. The CDR3 loop spans 17 amino acids. Trimming cost V 9 bases and J 5 bases; bases outside gene matches: 17. Germline CDR1 is LNHDA and CDR2 is SQIVND (reference sequence). The CDR3 DNA reads TGTGCCAGCGCCTCCGGGACAGGGGGACGCGTAGGGACTGAAGCTTTCTTT. It encodes CASASGTGGRVGTEAFF.

The sample holds a few counts of this clonotype. This chain links TRBV28 with TRBJ1-2; no definite D call. CDR3 length: 15 amino acids. Germline V gene lookup returns CDR1 MDHEN and CDR2 SYDVKM. V was trimmed by 1 base and J by 5 bases, leaving 14 bases between them. CDR3 loop: CASSLLSGHAYGYTF. DNA of the CDR3: TGTGCCAGCAGTTTATTATCAGGCCACGCGTATGGCTACACCTTC.

This clonotype was detected a few times. V is TRBV4-1 and J is TRBJ2-7, with TRBD1 identical over 10 bases. Germline V gene data show CDR1 as MGHRA and CDR2 as YSYEKL. J lost 0 bases, V lost 0 bases, and 2 bases had no gene match. This CDR3 is built from 16 residues. In DNA, the CDR3 is TGCGCCAGCAGCCAAGATGGGGACAGGGGCTCCTACGAGCAGTACTTC. Protein product: CASSQDGDRGSYEQYF.

The chain combines TRBV3-1 with TRBJ1-5; TRBD1 matches 7 bases. V shed 4 bases and J 5 bases; nucleotides not matched to a gene: 8. This CDR3 has 15 amino acids. The germline V gene encodes CDR1 LGHDT and CDR2 YNNKEL (reference sequence). CDR3: CASSPDPGGYQPQHF. The CDR3 nucleotides read TGTGCCAGCAGCCCGGATCCAGGGGGATATCAGCCCCAGCATTTT. Using reference TRBV3-1 and TRBJ1-5 for the parts outside the CDR3, the full variable domain is DTAVSQTPKYLVTQMGNDKSIKCEQNLGHDTMYWYKQDSKKFLKIMFSYNNKELIINETVPNRFSPKSPDKAHLNLHINSLELGDSAVYFCASSPDPGGYQPQHFGDGTRLSIL.

V gene TRBV6-1 combines with J gene TRBJ1-3; TRBD1 matches at 7 bases. The V gene's germline CDR1 is MNHNS and CDR2 SASEGT. J lost 11 bases, V lost 5 bases, and 12 bases had no gene match. The CDR3 totals 14 residues. The CDR3 nucleotides are TGTGCCAGCAGTCCTGACAGGGAGAACATCGCCATATATTTT. Protein sequence: CASSPDRENIAIYF.

This clonotype was observed at least ten times. The chain recombines TRBV5-1 with TRBJ2-5; TRBD1 agrees at 7 bases. This CDR3 has 13 amino acids. Germline assignment: CDR1 SGHRS and CDR2 YFSETQ. V was clipped by 5 bases and J by 3 bases; unmatched bases: 4. In DNA, the CDR3 is TGCGCCAGCAGATTTACAGGGGAAGAGACCCAGTACTTC. Its translation: CASRFTGEETQYF.

The chain recombines TRBV20-1 with TRBJ2-3; 8 nucleotides match TRBD2. CDR1 and CDR2 from the germline V gene are DFQATT and SNEGSKA (reference sequence). The J segment lost 2 bases and the V segment lost 1 base, leaving 17 bases of the junction unmatched. This CDR3 has 19 amino acids. CDR3 amino acids: CSARGWRGERGNFTDTQYF. CDR3 bases: TGCAGTGCTAGAGGATGGAGAGGGGAGCGGGGGAACTTCACAGATACGCAGTATTTT.

This clonotype was counted many times. CDR3 in amino acids: CASKGANTEAFF. For the CDR3, the DNA is TGTGCCTCAAAGGGGGCGAACACTGAAGCTTTCTTT. V gene TRBV7-6 combines with J gene TRBJ1-1, with 7 bases matching TRBD1. The germline V gene encodes CDR1 SGHVS and CDR2 FNYEAQ. V trimming: 11 bases; J trimming: 1 base; junction bases outside the gene matches: 4. The CDR3 length is 12 residues.

The gene calls are TRBV30 and TRBJ2-7, with D perhaps matching TRBD2 (5 bases). This CDR3 is 12 amino acids long. The V end was cut by 3 bases, the J end by 7 bases, with 13 bases between. Germline CDR1 reads GTSNPN; CDR2 reads SVGIG (reference sequence). The CDR3 sequence is CAWRTLPGEQYF. The CDR3 DNA sequence: TGTGCCTGGAGGACTCTCCCGGGGGAGCAGTACTTC.

V and J are TRBV29-1 and TRBJ2-1, with TRBD2 as a possible D gene (5 bases). V was clipped by 6 bases and J by 7 bases, with 16 bases between them. The CDR3 runs to 13 residues. CDR1 is SQVTM and CDR2 is ANQGSEA in the germline V gene. CDR3 DNA: TGCAGCGTACCCGACGGGGTGGGGAATGAGCAGTTCTTC. Amino acid sequence: CSVPDGVGNEQFF.

This clonotype occurred a few times. The chain uses TRBV25-1 and TRBJ1-2, with a tentative D call TRBD1 (6 bases). The V end lost 11 bases, the J end lost 4 bases, and 14 bases lay between the germline ends. The V gene's germline CDR1 is MGHDK and CDR2 SYGVNS. This CDR3 is built from 12 residues. The CDR3 DNA sequence: TGTGCCTCGGGACACCCATCCTATGGCTACACCTTC. This translates into CASGHPSYGYTF.

Many counts were recorded for this clonotype. This chain uses TRBV5-1 with TRBJ2-5; 7 bases fit TRBD2. The V gene's germline CDR1 is SGHRS and CDR2 YFSETQ. V dropped 4 bases and J dropped 2; count of bases not matched to a gene: 11. The CDR3 length is 16 residues. The CDR3 spells CASSQTSLSSQETQYF. In DNA, the CDR3 is TGCGCCAGCAGCCAGACTAGCTTAAGCTCTCAAGAGACCCAGTACTTC.

This clonotype showed up just a few times. The chain uses TRBV5-1 and TRBJ1-1; D is possibly TRBD1 (6 bases). Germline CDR1 and CDR2: SGHRS and YFSETQ. V shed 0 bases and J shed 5 bases, with 11 bases lying between them. The CDR3 contains 14 residues. CDR3 protein: CASSLDGGATEAFF. CDR3 sequence (DNA): TGCGCCAGCAGCTTGGATGGGGGCGCGACTGAAGCTTTCTTT.

The V call is TRBV12-3 or TRBV12-4, the J call TRBJ2-3; D is possibly TRBD1 (5 bases). V lost 5 bases to trimming and J lost 6 bases, with 9 bases between them. The CDR3 is made up of 12 amino acids. CDR3 loop: CASSPAGDTQYF. CDR3 in DNA: TGTGCCAGCAGTCCTGCAGGGGATACGCAGTATTTT.

This clonotype has a handful of counts. The chain couples TRBV7-9 to TRBJ2-5; TRBD1 aligns across 7 bases. The CDR3 consists of 15 residues. The ends lost 2 bases at V and 5 bases at J; junction bases unmatched: 8. Germline V gene data show CDR1 as SEHNR and CDR2 as FQNEAQ (reference sequence). The CDR3 region has the DNA TGTGCCAGCAGCTTACCAGGGGGTATACGGGAGACCCAGTACTTC. It encodes CASSLPGGIRETQYF.